These T cell receptor beta chains were read from a single sample in a study of blood T cell repertoires in COVID-19. Assay: immunoSEQ multiplex PCR; the TCRdb copy retains only in-frame clones and omits some. The sample consists of about 280,000 clones, roughly 85% of them appearing once. What was sequenced was peripheral blood. Every receptor here comes from a man aged 50-60 years with active or convalescent COVID-19. Each CDR3 is given with its conserved first and last residue. The D gene is left open where the match is weak.

V gene	D gene	J gene	CDR3 protein	CDR3 DNA
TRBV25-1	TRBD1	TRBJ1-4	CASKMADRVGEKLFF	TGTGCCAGCAAGATGGCGGACAGGGTTGGTGAAAAACTGTTTTTT
TRBV7-2	TRBD1	TRBJ1-2	CASSLASAAGGYGYTF	TGTGCCAGCAGCTTAGCATCCGCCGCAGGGGGCTATGGCTACACCTTC
TRBV24-1	.	TRBJ2-3	CATSDLRGSGGSGFTDTQYF	TGTGCCACCAGTGATTTAAGAGGATCTGGGGGTAGCGGCTTCACAGATACGCAGTATTTT
TRBV7-8	TRBD2	TRBJ2-2	CASSPGKRGWTGELFF	TGTGCCAGCAGCCCCGGCAAGCGGGGGTGGACCGGGGAGCTGTTTTTT
TRBV5-8	.	TRBJ2-2	CASSLPWSRAGELFF	TGTGCCAGCAGCTTGCCCTGGTCAAGAGCCGGGGAGCTGTTTTTT
TRBV10-3	.	TRBJ2-7	CATRGGQSQQGYEQYF	TGTGCCACTCGGGGGGGACAGTCCCAGCAGGGCTACGAGCAGTACTTC
TRBV28	TRBD1	TRBJ1-1	CASSPTRTGGKTEAFF	TGTGCCAGCAGTCCCACCCGGACAGGGGGGAAAACTGAAGCTTTCTTT
TRBV29-1	TRBD1	TRBJ2-3	CSGDRADTQYF	TGCAGCGGGGACAGGGCAGATACGCAGTATTTT
TRBV5-1	TRBD1	TRBJ1-6	CASSLTLTGNNSPLHF	TGCGCCAGCAGCTTGACCCTGACAGGGAATAATTCACCCCTCCACTTT
TRBV25-1	TRBD1	TRBJ1-4	CASTPPGAGTGLNEKLFF	TGTGCCAGCACTCCGCCGGGTGCCGGGACAGGGCTAAATGAAAAACTGTTTTTT
TRBV3-1/TRBV3-2	.	TRBJ1-5	CASSRRGGANQPQHF	TGTGCCAGCAGCCGGAGGGGGGGGGCTAATCAGCCCCAGCATTTT